The 13 T cell receptor beta chains reported below all come from one sample, sequenced in a study of T cells after posttransplantation cyclophosphamide. This table comes from immunoSEQ multiplex PCR, and its TCRdb copy is limited to in-frame clones, with some not included. The table lists tens of thousands of clones, roughly 90% of them singletons. Sequencing was performed on PBMCs. These receptors were taken from a middle-aged woman with a blood cancer, CMV-positive, and with a related stem cell donor.

This clone was detected only once. The CDR3: CASSLGTGADPLHF. CDR3 in DNA: TGTGCCAGCAGCCTTGGGACAGGGGCCGATCCCCTCCACTTT. The gene calls are TRBV14 and TRBJ1-6; 10 bases are a match to TRBD1. CDR1 and CDR2 from the germline V gene are SGHDN and FVKESK. V was pared by 4 bases and J by 13 bases, with 7 bases of the junction left unmatched. The CDR3 totals 14 residues. Supplemented by reference TRBV14 and TRBJ1-6, the full variable domain reads EAGVTQFPSHSVIEKGQTVTLRCDPISGHDNLYWYRRVMGKEIKFLLHFVKESKQDESGMPNNRFLAERTGGTYSTLKVQPAELEDSGVYFCASSLGTGADPLHFGNGTRLTVT.

This clone was counted a single time. V gene TRBV6-5 combines with J gene TRBJ2-7, with 9 positions matching TRBD1. V lost 4 bases to trimming and J lost 2 bases; unmatched junction nucleotides: 6. The germline gives CDR1 MNHEY, CDR2 SVGAGI. The CDR3 sequence is 15 residues long. The CDR3 sequence is CASSLETGGPYEQYF. CDR3 sequence (DNA): TGTGCCAGCAGTTTAGAGACAGGGGGACCCTACGAGCAGTACTTC.

J is TRBJ1-5 and V is TRBV5-1, with 8 bases aligning to TRBD1. Trimming took 3 bases from V and 4 from J; bases not matched to a gene: 6. Germline lookup yields CDR1 SGHRS and CDR2 YFSETQ. The CDR3 runs 15 residues. The CDR3: CASSWDRLENQPQHF. CDR3 DNA sequence: TGCGCCAGCAGCTGGGACAGGTTAGAGAATCAGCCCCAGCATTTT.

The rearrangement links TRBV25-1 to TRBJ1-5, with D possibly TRBD1 on 5 matching bases. The V end lost 3 bases, the J end lost 2 bases, and 14 bases lay between the germline ends. The germline V gene encodes CDR1 MGHDK and CDR2 SYGVNS. The CDR3 contains 16 residues. The CDR3 DNA sequence: TGTGCCAGCAGTGATTGGGCGGGGGAGGGCAATCAGCCCCAGCATTTT. Translated, it gives CASSDWAGEGNQPQHF. Drawing the rest from reference TRBV25-1 and TRBJ1-5, the complete variable domain is EADIYQTPRYLVIGTGKKITLECSQTMGHDKMYWYQQDPGMELHLIHYSYGVNSTEKGDLSSESTVSRIRTEHFPLTLESARPSHTSQYLCASSDWAGEGNQPQHFGDGTRLSIL.

The chain links TRBV5-5 to TRBJ2-5; weak D call: TRBD2 (7 bases). This CDR3 region has 15 residues. In germline, CDR1 is SGHKS, CDR2 YYEKEE (reference sequence). V was cut by 3 bases and J by 2 bases, with 14 bases left in between. CDR3 sequence reads: CASSWLGGRQETQYF. In DNA, the CDR3 is TGTGCCAGCAGCTGGCTGGGGGGGCGGCAAGAGACCCAGTACTTC.

V usage is TRBV6-6 and J usage is TRBJ1-2; D uncertain. Germline CDR1 reads MNHNY; CDR2 reads SVGAGI (reference sequence). The V gene lost 2 bases and the J gene lost 4 bases, with 8 bases spanning the gap. The CDR3 runs 13 residues. Here the CDR3 reads CASSYDGLYGYTF. In DNA form, the CDR3 reads TGTGCCAGCAGTTACGACGGACTCTATGGCTACACCTTC.

J is TRBJ1-2 and V is TRBV6-1, with D possibly TRBD1 on 5 matching bases. Germline CDR1 is MNHNS and CDR2 is SASEGT. V lost 8 bases and J lost 1, with 11 bases in between. The CDR3 extends over 13 amino acids. CDR3: CASVGGFNYGYTF. The CDR3 nucleotides read TGTGCCAGCGTTGGGGGGTTTAACTATGGCTACACCTTC.

This rearrangement joins TRBV7-6 to TRBJ1-6, with 7 bases identical to TRBD1. The CDR3 covers 15 residues. J was trimmed by 8 bases and V by 5 bases; bases with no gene match: 9. The germline CDR1 and CDR2 sequences are SGHVS and FNYEAQ. CDR3 nucleotides: TGTGCCAGCAGCCTCCCGGGGACAGCCCATTCACCCCTCCACTTT. Protein: CASSLPGTAHSPLHF. Combining the CDR3 with reference TRBV7-6 and TRBJ1-6 gives the whole variable domain GAGVSQSPRYKVTKRGQDVALRCDPISGHVSLYWYRQALGQGPEFLTYFNYEAQQDKSGLPNDRFSAERPEGSISTLTIQRTEQRDSAMYRCASSLPGTAHSPLHFGNGTRLTVT.

The J gene is TRBJ2-1, the V gene TRBV5-1; the match to TRBD2 covers 11 bases. The junction had 9 bases not matched to a gene; V was cut back by 1 base and J by 3 bases. The germline CDR1 and CDR2 sequences are SGHRS and YFSETQ. This CDR3 has 18 residues. The DNA of the CDR3 is TGCGCCAGCAGCTTGATGACTAGCGGGGTTCGGGACTACAATGAGCAGTTCTTC. Protein sequence: CASSLMTSGVRDYNEQFF. Variable domain in full (rest from reference TRBV5-1 and TRBJ2-1): KAGVTQTPRYLIKTRGQQVTLSCSPISGHRSVSWYQQTPGQGLQFLFEYFSETQRNKGNFPGRFSGRQFSNSRSEMNVSTLELGDSALYLCASSLMTSGVRDYNEQFFGPGTRLTVL.

This chain connects TRBV6-1 to TRBJ1-1; 7 nucleotides line up with TRBD1. Germline trimming cut 6 bases from V and 3 bases from J; bases unmatched to any gene: 10. Germline CDR1 MNHNS, CDR2 SASEGT. The CDR3 spans 15 residues. For the CDR3, the DNA is TGTGCCAGCAGAACCCTGGACAGGCGGGACACTGAAGCTTTCTTT. Amino acids: CASRTLDRRDTEAFF.

The chain joins TRBV14 to TRBJ2-7, with D possibly TRBD1 on 7 matching bases. The CDR3 extends over 14 amino acids. V lost 0 bases and J 6 bases, leaving 12 bases between the germline ends. Germline CDR1 SGHDN, CDR2 FVKESK. The CDR3 here is CASSQEGGGVEQYF. For the CDR3, the DNA is TGTGCCAGCAGCCAAGAAGGAGGGGGCGTCGAGCAGTACTTC.

The V gene is TRBV18, the J gene TRBJ2-3; tentatively, D is TRBD2 (6 bases). CDR3 length equals 15 residues. Germline V lookup: CDR1 KGHSH, CDR2 LQKENI. V was trimmed by 7 bases and J by 6 bases, leaving 20 bases between them. This CDR3 is CASFQGAREADTQYF. CDR3 DNA: TGTGCCAGCTTCCAAGGGGCGCGGGAAGCTGATACGCAGTATTTT. Supplemented by reference TRBV18 and TRBJ2-3, the full variable domain reads NAGVMQNPRHLVRRRGQEARLRCSPMKGHSHVYWYRQLPEEGLKFMVYLQKENIIDESGMPKERFSAEFPKEGPSILRIQQVVRGDSAAYFCASFQGAREADTQYFGPGTRLTVL.

CDR3 DNA: TGTGCCAGCAGTGAAGCGGTAGGGGCCTATGGCTACACCTTC. It is translated as CASSEAVGAYGYTF. The J gene is TRBJ1-2, the V gene TRBV6-1, with a tentative D call TRBD1 (5 bases). Trimming left V 0 bases short and J 4 bases short, with 9 bases between. Germline V gene data show CDR1 as MNHNS and CDR2 as SASEGT. There are 14 residues in the CDR3.